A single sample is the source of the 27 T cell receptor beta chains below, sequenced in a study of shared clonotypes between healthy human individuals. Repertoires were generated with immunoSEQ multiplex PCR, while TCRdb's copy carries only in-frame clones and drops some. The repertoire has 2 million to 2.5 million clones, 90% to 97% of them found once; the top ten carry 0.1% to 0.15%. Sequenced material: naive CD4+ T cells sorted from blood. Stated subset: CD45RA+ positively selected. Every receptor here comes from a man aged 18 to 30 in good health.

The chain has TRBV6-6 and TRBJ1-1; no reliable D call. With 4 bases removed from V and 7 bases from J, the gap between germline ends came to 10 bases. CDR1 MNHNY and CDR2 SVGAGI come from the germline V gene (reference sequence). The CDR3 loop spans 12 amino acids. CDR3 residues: CASSSGWVEAFF. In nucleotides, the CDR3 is TGTGCCAGCAGTTCCGGTTGGGTTGAAGCTTTCTTT.

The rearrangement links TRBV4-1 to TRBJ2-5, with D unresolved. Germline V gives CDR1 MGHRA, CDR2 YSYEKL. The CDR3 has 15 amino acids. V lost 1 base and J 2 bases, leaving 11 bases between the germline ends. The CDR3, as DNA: TGCGCCAGCAGCCAAGTAGAGACGGATCAAGAGACCCAGTACTTC. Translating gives CASSQVETDQETQYF.

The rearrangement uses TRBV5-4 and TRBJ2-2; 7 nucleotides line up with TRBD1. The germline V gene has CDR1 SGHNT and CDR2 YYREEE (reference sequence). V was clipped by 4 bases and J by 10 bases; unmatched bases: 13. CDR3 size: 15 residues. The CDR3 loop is CASSPRTGSGEELFF. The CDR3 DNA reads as TGTGCCAGCAGCCCCCGGACAGGCTCCGGGGAGGAGCTGTTTTTT.

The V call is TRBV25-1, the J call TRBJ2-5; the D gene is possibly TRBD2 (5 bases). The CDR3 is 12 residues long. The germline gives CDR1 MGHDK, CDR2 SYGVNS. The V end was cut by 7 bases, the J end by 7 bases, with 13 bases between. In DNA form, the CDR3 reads TGTGCCAGCAACGGCGAGGGAGTGACCCAGTACTTC. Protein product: CASNGEGVTQYF.

The CDR3 bases are TGTGCCAGCAGTTCCCCCAGGGAAGGGACTGAAGCTTTCTTT. Translated: CASSSPREGTEAFF. The gene calls are TRBV6-6 and TRBJ1-1, with a tentative D call TRBD1 (5 bases). The CDR3 loop spans 14 amino acids. Germline V gives CDR1 MNHNY, CDR2 SVGAGI (reference sequence). V gave up 4 bases and J gave up 5 bases, with 14 bases separating them.

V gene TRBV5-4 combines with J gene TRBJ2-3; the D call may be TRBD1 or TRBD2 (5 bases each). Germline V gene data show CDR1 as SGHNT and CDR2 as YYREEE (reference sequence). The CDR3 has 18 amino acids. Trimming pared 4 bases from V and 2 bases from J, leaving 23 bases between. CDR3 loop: CASSPSGRSPSSTDTQYF. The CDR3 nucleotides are TGTGCCAGCAGCCCCTCGGGGCGGAGCCCCTCTTCCACAGATACGCAGTATTTT.

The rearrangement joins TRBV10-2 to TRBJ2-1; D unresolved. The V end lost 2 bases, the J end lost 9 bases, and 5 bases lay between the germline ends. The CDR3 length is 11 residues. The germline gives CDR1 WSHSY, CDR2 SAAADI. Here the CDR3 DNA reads TGCGCCAGCAGTGAGGTCAGTGAGCAGTTCTTC. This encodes CASSEVSEQFF.

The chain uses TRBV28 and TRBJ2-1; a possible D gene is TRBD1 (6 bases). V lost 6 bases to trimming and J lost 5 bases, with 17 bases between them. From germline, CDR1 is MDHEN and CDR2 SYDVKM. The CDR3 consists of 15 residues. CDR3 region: CASRTSWTANNEQFF. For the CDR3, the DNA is TGTGCCAGCAGAACCTCCTGGACAGCAAACAATGAGCAGTTCTTC.

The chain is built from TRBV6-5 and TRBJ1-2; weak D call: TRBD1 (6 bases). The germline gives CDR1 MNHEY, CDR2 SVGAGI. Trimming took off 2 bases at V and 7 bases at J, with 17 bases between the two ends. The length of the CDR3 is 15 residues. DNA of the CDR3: TGTGCCAGCAGTTACGAGTTGGGGGGGGCTGGTGGCTACACCTTC. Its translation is CASSYELGGAGGYTF.

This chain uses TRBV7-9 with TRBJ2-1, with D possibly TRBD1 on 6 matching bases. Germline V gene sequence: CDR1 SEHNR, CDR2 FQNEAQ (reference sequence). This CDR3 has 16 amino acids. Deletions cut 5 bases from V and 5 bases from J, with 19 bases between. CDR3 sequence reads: CASSLLGAKGDNEQFF. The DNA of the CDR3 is TGTGCCAGCAGCCTCCTCGGCGCCAAGGGGGACAATGAGCAGTTCTTC.

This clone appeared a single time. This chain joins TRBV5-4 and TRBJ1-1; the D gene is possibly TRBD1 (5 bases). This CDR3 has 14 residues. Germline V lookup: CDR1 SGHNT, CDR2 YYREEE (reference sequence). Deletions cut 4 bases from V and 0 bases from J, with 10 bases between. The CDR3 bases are TGTGCCAGCAGCGCCGCGGGGCTGAACACTGAAGCTTTCTTT. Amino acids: CASSAAGLNTEAFF.

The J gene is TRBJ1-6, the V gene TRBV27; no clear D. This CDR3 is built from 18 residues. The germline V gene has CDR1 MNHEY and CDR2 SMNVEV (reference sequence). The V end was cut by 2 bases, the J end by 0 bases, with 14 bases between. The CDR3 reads CASSLTPPSSSYNSPLHF. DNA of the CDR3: TGTGCCAGCAGTTTAACCCCGCCTTCTAGCTCCTATAATTCACCCCTCCACTTT.

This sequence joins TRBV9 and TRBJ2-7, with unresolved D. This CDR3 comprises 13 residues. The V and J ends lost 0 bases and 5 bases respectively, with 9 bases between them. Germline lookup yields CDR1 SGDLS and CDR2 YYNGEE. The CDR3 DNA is TGTGCCAGCAGCGTAGGGCTAGTCCACGAGCAGTACTTC. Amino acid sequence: CASSVGLVHEQYF. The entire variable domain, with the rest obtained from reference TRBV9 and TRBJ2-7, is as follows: DSGVTQTPKHLITATGQRVTLRCSPRSGDLSVYWYQQSLDQGLQFLIQYYNGEERAKGNILERFSAQQFPDLHSELNLSSLELGDSALYFCASSVGLVHEQYFGPGTRLTVT.

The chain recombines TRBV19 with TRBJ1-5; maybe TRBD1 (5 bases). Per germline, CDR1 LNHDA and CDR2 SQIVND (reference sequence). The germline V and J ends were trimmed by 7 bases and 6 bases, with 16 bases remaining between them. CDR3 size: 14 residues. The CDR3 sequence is CASTAYSQGQPQHF. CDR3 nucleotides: TGTGCCAGTACCGCTTACTCTCAGGGTCAGCCCCAGCATTTT.

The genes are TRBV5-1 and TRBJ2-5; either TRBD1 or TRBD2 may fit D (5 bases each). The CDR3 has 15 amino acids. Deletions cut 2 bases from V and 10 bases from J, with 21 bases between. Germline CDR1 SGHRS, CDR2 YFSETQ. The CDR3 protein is CASSLDATLGDGQYF. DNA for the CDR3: TGCGCCAGCAGCTTAGACGCGACACTGGGGGATGGCCAGTACTTC.

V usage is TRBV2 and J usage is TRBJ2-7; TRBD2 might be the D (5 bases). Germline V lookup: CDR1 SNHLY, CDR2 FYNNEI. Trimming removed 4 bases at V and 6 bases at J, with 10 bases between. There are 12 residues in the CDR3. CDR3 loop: CASSGRGSEQYF. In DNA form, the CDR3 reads TGTGCCAGCAGTGGTCGGGGATCCGAGCAGTACTTC.

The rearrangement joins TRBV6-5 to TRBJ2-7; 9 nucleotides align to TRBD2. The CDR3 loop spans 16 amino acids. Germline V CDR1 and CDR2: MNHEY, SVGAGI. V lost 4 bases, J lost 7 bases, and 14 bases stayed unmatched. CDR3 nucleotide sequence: TGTGCCAGCAGTTCCCCAAGTGCGGGAGGGCCGGGTGAGCAGTACTTC. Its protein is CASSSPSAGGPGEQYF.

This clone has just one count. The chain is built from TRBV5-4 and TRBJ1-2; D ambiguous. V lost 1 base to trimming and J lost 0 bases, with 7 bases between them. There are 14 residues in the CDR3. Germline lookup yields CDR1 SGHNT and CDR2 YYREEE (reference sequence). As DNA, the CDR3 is TGTGCCAGCAGCTTGACGAATTCTAACTATGGCTACACCTTC. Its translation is CASSLTNSNYGYTF.

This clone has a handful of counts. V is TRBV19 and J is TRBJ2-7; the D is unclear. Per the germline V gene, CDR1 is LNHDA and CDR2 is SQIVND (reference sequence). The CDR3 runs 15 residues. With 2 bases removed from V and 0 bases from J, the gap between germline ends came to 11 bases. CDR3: CASSIMTASSYEQYF. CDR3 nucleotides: TGTGCCAGTAGTATAATGACGGCAAGCTCCTACGAGCAGTACTTC.

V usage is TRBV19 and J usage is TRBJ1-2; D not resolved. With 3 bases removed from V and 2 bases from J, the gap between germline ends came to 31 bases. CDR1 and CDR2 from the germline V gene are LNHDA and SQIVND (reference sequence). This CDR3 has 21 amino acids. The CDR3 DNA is TGTGCCAGTAGTATCGGTGGTGGGCGACGGTGGGAAAGACCTTTAAACTATGGCTACACCTTC. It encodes CASSIGGGRRWERPLNYGYTF.

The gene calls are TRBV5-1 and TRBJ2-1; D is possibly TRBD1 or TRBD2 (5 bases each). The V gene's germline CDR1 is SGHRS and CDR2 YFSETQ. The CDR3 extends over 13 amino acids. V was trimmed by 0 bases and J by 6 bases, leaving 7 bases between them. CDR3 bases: TGCGCCAGCAGCTTGGAGGGGACCAATGAGCAGTTCTTC. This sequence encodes CASSLEGTNEQFF. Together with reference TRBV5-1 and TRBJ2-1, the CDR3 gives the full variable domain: KAGVTQTPRYLIKTRGQQVTLSCSPISGHRSVSWYQQTPGQGLQFLFEYFSETQRNKGNFPGRFSGRQFSNSRSEMNVSTLELGDSALYLCASSLEGTNEQFFGPGTRLTVL.

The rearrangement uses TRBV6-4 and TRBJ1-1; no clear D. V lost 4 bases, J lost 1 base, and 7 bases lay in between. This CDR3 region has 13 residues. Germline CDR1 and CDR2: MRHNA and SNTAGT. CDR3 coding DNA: TGTGCCAGCAGTGCTCAGGAGAACACTGAAGCTTTCTTT. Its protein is CASSAQENTEAFF.

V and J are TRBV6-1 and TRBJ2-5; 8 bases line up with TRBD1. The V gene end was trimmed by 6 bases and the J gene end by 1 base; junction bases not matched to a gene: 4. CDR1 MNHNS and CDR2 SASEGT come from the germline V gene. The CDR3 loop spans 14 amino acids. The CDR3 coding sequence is TGTGCCAGCAGAGTGGACAGGGTCCAAGAGACCCAGTACTTC. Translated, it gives CASRVDRVQETQYF.

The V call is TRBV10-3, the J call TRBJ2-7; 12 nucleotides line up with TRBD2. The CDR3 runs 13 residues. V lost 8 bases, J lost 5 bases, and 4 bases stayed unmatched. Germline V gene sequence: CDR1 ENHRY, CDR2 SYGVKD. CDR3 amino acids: CAISLAGGDEQYF. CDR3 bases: TGTGCCATCTCTCTAGCGGGAGGGGACGAGCAGTACTTC.

The CDR3 sequence is CASSIGTLHSGANVLTF. The CDR3 bases are TGTGCCAGCAGTATCGGGACTCTACACTCTGGGGCCAACGTCCTGACTTTC. The chain employs TRBV28 and TRBJ2-6; the D gene is possibly TRBD2 (6 bases). The CDR3 covers 17 residues. Germline-derived CDR1 and CDR2 are MDHEN and SYDVKM. V dropped 5 bases and J dropped 0 bases, with 14 bases sitting between them.

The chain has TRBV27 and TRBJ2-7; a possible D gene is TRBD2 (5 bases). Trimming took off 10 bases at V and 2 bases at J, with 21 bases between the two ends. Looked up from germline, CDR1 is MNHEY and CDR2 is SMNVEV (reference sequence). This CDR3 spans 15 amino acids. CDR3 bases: TGTGCCATTTCCTTACGGGGATATGGGGCCTACGAGCAGTACTTC. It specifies CAISLRGYGAYEQYF.

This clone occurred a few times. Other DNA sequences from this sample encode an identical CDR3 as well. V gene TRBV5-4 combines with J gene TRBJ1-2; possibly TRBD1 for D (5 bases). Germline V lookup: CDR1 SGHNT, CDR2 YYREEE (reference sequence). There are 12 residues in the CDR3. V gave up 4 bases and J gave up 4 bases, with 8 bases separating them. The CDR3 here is CASSLDSYGYTF. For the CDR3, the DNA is TGTGCCAGCAGCCTAGACAGCTATGGCTACACCTTC.